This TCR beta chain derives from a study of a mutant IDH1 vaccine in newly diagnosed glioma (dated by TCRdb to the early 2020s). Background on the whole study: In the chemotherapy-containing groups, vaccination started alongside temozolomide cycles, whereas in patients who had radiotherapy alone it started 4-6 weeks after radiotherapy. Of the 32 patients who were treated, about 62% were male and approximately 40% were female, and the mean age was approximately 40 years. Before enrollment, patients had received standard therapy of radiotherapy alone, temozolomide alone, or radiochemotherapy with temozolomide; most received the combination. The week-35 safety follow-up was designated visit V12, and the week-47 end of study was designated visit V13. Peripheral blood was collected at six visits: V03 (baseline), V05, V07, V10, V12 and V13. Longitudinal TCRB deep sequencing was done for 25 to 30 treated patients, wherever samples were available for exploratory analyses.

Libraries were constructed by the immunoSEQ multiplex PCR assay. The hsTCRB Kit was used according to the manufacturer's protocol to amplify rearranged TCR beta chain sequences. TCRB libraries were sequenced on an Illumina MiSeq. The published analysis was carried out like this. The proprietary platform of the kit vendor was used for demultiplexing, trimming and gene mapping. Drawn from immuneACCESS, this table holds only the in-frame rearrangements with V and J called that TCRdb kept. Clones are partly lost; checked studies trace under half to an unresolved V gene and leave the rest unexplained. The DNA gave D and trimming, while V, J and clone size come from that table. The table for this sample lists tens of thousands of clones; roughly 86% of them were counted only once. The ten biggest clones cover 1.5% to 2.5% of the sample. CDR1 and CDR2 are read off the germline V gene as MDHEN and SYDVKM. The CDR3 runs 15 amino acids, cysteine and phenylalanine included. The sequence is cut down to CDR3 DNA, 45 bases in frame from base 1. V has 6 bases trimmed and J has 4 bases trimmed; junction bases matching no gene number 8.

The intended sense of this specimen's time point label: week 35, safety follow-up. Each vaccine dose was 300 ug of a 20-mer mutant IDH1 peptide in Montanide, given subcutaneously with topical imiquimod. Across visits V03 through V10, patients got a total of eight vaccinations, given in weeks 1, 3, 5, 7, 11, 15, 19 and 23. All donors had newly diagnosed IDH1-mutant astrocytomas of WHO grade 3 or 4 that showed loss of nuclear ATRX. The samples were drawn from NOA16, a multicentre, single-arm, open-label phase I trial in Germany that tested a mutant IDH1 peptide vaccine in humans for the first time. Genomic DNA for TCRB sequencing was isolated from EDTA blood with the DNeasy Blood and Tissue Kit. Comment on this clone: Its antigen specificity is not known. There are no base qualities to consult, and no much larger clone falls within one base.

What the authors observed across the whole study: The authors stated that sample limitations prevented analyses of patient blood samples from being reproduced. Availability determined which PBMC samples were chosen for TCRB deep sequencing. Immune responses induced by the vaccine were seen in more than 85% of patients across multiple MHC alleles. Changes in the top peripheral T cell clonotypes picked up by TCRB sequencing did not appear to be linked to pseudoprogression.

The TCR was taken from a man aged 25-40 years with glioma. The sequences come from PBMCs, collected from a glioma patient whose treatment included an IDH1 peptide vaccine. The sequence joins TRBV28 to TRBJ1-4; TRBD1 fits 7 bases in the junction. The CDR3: CASRPGGVSNEKLFF. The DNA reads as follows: TGTGCCAGCAGACCAGGGGGAGTAAGTAATGAAAAACTGTTTTTT.